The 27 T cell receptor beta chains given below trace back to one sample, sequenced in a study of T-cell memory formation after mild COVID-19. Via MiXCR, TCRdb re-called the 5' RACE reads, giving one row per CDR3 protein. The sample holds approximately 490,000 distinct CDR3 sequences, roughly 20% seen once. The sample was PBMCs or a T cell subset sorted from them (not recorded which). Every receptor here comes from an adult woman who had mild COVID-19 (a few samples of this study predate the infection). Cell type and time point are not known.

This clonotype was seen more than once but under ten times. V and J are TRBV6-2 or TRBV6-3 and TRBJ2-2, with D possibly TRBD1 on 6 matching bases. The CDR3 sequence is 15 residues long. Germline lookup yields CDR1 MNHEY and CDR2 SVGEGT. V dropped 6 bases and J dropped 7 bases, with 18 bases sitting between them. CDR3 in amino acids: CASSHGTILVGELFF. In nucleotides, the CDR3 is TGTGCCAGCAGCCACGGGACAATTTTGGTCGGGGAGCTGTTTTTT.

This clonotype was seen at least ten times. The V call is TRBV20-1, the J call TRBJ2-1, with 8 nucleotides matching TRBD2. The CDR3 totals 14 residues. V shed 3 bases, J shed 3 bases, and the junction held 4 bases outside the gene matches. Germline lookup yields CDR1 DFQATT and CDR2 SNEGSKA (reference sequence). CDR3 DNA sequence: TGCAGTGCTAGCGGGGGGGCCGACTACAATGAGCAGTTCTTC. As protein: CSASGGADYNEQFF.

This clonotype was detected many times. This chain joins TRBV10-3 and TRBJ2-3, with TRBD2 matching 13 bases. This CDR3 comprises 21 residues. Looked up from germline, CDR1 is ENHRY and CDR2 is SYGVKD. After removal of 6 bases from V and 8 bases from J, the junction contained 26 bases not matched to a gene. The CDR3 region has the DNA TGTGCCATCAGCGCCCCGATTGTCCAGGTTCCCGGACTAGCGGGAGAAGTTACGCAGTATTTT. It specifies CAISAPIVQVPGLAGEVTQYF.

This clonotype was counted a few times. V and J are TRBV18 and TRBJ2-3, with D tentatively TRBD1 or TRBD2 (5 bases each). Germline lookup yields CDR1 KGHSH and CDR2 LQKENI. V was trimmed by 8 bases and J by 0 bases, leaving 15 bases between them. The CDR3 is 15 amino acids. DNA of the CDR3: TGTGCCAGCGTACCGGGACCCGGGAGCACAGATACGCAGTATTTT. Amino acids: CASVPGPGSTDTQYF.

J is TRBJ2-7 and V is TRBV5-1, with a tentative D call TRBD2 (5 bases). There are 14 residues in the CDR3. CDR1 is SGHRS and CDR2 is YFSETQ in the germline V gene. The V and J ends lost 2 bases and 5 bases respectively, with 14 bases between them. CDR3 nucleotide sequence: TGCGCCAGCAGCTTAGTAGGGCCCGGGGACGAGCAGTACTTC. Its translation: CASSLVGPGDEQYF.

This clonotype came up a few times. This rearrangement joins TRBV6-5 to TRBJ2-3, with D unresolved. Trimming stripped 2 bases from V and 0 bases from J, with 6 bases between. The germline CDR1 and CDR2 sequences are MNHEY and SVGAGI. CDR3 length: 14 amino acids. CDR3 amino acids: CASSYLQSTDTQYF. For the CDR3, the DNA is TGTGCCAGCAGTTACCTCCAGAGCACAGATACGCAGTATTTT.

CDR3 DNA: TGCAGTGCCAAGAGGCCCGGGGAGCTGTTTTTT. The encoded protein is CSAKRPGELFF. This chain connects TRBV20-1 to TRBJ2-2, with D hard to call. Germline-derived CDR1 and CDR2 are DFQATT and SNEGSKA (reference sequence). The CDR3 extends over 11 amino acids. Between the trimmed V and J ends, which lost 6 bases and 6 bases, there was a span of 8 bases.

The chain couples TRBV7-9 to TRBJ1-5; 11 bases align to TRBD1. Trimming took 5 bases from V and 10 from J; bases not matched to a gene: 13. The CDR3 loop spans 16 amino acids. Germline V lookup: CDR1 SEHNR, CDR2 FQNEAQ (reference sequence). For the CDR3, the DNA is TGTGCCAGCAGCCCGCGAGACTGGGACAGGGGGTCCCCCCAGCATTTT. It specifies CASSPRDWDRGSPQHF.

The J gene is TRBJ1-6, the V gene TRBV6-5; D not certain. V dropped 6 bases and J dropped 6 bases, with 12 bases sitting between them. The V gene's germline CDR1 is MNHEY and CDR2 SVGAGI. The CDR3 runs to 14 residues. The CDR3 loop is CASSSHGPNSPLHF. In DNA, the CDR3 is TGTGCCAGCAGCTCCCACGGTCCTAATTCACCCCTCCACTTT.

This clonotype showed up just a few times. The CDR3: CSVVEQGYGYTF. The CDR3 coding sequence is TGCAGCGTTGTCGAGCAGGGCTATGGCTACACCTTC. V usage is TRBV29-1 and J usage is TRBJ1-2; D might be TRBD1 (5 bases). The CDR3 consists of 12 residues. Germline-derived CDR1 and CDR2 are SQVTM and ANQGSEA. V shed 4 bases and J shed 4 bases, with 10 bases lying between them.

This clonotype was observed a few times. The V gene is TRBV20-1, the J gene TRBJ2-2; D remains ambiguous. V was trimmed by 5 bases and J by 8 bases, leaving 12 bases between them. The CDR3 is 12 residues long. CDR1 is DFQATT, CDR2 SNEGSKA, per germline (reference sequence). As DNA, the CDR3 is TGCAGTGCTCAAGGACCCCTGGGGGAGCTGTTTTTT. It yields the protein CSAQGPLGELFF.

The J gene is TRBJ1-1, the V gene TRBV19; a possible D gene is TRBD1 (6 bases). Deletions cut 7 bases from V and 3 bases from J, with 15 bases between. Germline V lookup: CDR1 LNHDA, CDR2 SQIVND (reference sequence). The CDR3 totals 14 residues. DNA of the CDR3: TGTGCCAGTAAAGAGGGGGTTTATGACACTGAAGCTTTCTTT. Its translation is CASKEGVYDTEAFF.

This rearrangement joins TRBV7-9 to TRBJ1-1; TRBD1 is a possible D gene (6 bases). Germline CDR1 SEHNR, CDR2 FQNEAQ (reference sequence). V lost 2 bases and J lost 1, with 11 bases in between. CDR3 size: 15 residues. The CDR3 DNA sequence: TGTGCCAGCAGCTTAAACCTGGACAGGAACACTGAAGCTTTCTTT. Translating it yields CASSLNLDRNTEAFF.

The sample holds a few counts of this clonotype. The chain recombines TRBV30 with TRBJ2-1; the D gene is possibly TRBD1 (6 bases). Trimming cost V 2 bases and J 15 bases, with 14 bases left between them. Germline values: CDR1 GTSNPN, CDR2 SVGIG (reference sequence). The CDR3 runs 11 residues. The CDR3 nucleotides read TGTGCCTGGAGTCCACAGGGTATTGCGTTCTTC. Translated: CAWSPQGIAFF.

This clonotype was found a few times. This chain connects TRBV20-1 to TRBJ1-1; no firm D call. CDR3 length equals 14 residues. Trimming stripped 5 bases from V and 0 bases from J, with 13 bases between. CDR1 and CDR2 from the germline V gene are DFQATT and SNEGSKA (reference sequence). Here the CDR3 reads CSAHRGLMNTEAFF. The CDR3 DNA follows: TGCAGTGCTCATCGCGGACTGATGAACACTGAAGCTTTCTTT.

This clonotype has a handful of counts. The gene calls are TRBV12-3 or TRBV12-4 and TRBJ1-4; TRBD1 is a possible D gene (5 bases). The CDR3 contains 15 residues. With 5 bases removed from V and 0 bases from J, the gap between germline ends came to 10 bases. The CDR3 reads CASSQDRSTNEKLFF. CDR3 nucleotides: TGTGCCAGCAGTCAAGACAGATCAACTAATGAAAAACTGTTTTTT.

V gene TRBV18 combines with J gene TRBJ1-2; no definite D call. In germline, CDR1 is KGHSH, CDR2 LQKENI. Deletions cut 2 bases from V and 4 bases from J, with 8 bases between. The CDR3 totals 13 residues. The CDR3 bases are TGTGCCAGCTCACCAGGCGACGGCTATGGCTACACCTTC. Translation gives CASSPGDGYGYTF.

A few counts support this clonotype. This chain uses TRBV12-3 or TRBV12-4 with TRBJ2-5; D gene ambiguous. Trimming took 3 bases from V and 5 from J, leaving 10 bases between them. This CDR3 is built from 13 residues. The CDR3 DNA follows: TGTGCCAGCAGTTTGTGGGCTAAGGAGACCCAGTACTTC. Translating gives CASSLWAKETQYF.

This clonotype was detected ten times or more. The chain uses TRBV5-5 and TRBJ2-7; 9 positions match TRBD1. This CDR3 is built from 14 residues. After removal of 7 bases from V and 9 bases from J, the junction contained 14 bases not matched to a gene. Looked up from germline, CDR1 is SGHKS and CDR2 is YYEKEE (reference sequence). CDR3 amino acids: CASGLRDRVPLQYF. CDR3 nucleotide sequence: TGTGCCAGCGGACTCCGGGACAGGGTCCCCTTGCAGTACTTC.

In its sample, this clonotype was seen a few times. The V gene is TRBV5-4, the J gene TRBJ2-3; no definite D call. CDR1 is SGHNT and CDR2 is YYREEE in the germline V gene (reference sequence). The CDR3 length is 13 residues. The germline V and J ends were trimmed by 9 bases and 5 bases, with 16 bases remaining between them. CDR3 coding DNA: TGTGCCATCTCAATTACGGGCGGAGATACGCAGTATTTT. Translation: CAISITGGDTQYF. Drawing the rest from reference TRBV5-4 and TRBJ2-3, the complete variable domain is ETGVTQSPTHLIKTRGQQVTLRCSSQSGHNTVSWYQQALGQGPQFIFQYYREEENGRGNFPPRFSGLQFPNYSSELNVNALELDDSALYLCAISITGGDTQYFGPGTRLTVL.

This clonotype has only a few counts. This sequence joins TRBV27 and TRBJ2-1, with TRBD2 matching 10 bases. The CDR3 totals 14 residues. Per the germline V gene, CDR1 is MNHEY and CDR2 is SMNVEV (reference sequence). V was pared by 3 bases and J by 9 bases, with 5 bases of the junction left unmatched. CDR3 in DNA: TGTGCCAGCAGTTTCGCACTAGCGGGAAGTGAGCAGTTCTTC. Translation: CASSFALAGSEQFF.

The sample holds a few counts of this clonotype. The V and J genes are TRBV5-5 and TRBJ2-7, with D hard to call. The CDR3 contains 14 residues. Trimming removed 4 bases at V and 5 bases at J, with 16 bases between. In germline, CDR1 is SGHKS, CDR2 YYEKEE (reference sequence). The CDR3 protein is CASSVWAGGNEQYF. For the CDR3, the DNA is TGTGCCAGCAGCGTATGGGCCGGCGGCAACGAGCAGTACTTC.

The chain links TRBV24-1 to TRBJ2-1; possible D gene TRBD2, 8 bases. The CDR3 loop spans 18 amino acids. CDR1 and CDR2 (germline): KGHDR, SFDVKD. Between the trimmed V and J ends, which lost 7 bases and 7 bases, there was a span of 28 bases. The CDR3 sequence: CATRGEAGSGTVGNEQFF. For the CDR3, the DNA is TGTGCCACCAGGGGAGAAGCCGGTAGCGGGACAGTGGGAAATGAGCAGTTCTTC.

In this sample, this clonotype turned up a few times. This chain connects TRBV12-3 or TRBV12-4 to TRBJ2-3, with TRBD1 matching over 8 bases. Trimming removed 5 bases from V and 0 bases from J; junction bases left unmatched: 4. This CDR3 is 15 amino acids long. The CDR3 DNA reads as TGTGCCAGCAGTCCGGACAGGGCTAGCACAGATACGCAGTATTTT. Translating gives CASSPDRASTDTQYF.

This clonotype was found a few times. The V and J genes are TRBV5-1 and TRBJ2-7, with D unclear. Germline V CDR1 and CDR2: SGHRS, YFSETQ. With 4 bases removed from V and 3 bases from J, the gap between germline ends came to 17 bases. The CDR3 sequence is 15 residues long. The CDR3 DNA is TGCGCCAGCAGCCCGCAGGACGCTCTCCGCTACGAGCAGTACTTC. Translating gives CASSPQDALRYEQYF.

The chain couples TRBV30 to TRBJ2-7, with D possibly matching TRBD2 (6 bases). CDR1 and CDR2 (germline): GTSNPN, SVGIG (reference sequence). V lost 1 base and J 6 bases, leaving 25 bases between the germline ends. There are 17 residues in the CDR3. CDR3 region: CAWSGSLGNFGGSEQYF. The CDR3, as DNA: TGTGCCTGGAGTGGAAGCCTGGGGAACTTTGGGGGGAGCGAGCAGTACTTC.

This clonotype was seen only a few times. The chain's CDR3 is CASSLGGAYNSPLHF. The CDR3 DNA follows: TGTGCCAGCAGCTTAGGGGGGGCCTATAATTCACCCCTCCACTTT. This sequence joins TRBV7-9 and TRBJ1-6; D is perhaps TRBD1 (5 bases). Trimming removed 1 base at V and 2 bases at J, with 6 bases between. CDR1 is SEHNR and CDR2 is FQNEAQ in the germline V gene (reference sequence). This CDR3 region has 15 residues. Full variable domain (missing parts from reference TRBV7-9 and TRBJ1-6): DTGVSQNPRHKITKRGQNVTFRCDPISEHNRLYWYRQTLGQGPEFLTYFQNEAQLEKSRLLSDRFSAERPKGSFSTLEIQRTEQGDSAMYLCASSLGGAYNSPLHFGNGTRLTVT.